The 17 T cell receptor beta chains below were found in one sample sequenced in a study of identical twins. Via MiXCR, TCRdb re-called the 5' RACE reads, giving one row per CDR3 protein. This table holds hundreds of thousands of distinct CDR3 sequences, over 15% found once. The same data also contributed to another study, on T cells expressing NK-cell markers.

The material sequenced was PBMCs. These receptors were collected from a woman in her late teens or twenties in good health.

The chain links TRBV20-1 to TRBJ2-1; 7 nucleotides match TRBD1. Germline CDR1 is DFQATT and CDR2 is SNEGSKA (reference sequence). V trimming: 0 bases; J trimming: 4 bases; junction bases outside the gene matches: 12. This CDR3 has 17 residues. CDR3 protein: CSARDTLGTALYNEQFF. The CDR3, as DNA: TGCAGTGCTAGAGATACGTTGGGGACAGCCCTTTACAATGAGCAGTTCTTC.

This clonotype appeared a few times. This chain uses TRBV12-3 or TRBV12-4 with TRBJ1-5, with a weak D call TRBD1 (5 bases). Trimming stripped 3 bases from V and 3 bases from J, with 9 bases between. The CDR3 has 14 residues. This CDR3 reads CASSFDSPNQPQHF. CDR3 nucleotide sequence: TGTGCCAGCAGTTTCGACAGTCCCAATCAGCCCCAGCATTTT.

Details on this clonotype: A much more abundant neighbour one base away suggests this may be a read error. The CDR3 sequence is CSAKKASTDTQYF. CDR3 sequence (DNA): TGCAGTGCTAAGAAGGCTAGCACAGATACGCAGTATTTT. The chain has TRBV20-1 and TRBJ2-3; D ambiguous. Trimming removed 4 bases from V and 0 bases from J, with 8 bases in between. CDR1 DFQATT and CDR2 SNEGSKA come from the germline V gene (reference sequence). The CDR3 length is 13 residues.

This clonotype was seen at least ten times. The genes are TRBV7-2 and TRBJ2-7; 8 nucleotides align to TRBD1. Germline assignment: CDR1 SGHTA and CDR2 FQGNSA. V trimming: 5 bases; J trimming: 4 bases; junction bases outside the gene matches: 4. CDR3 length: 13 amino acids. CDR3 bases: TGTGCCAGCAGCCTATGGACAGGGTACGAGCAGTACTTC. Amino acid sequence: CASSLWTGYEQYF.

There are a few counts of this clonotype. V usage is TRBV4-3 and J usage is TRBJ2-5; 9 bases fit TRBD2. The CDR3 loop spans 16 amino acids. CDR1 is LGHNA, CDR2 YSLEER, per germline. The V gene end was trimmed by 0 bases and the J gene end by 2 bases; junction bases not matched to a gene: 4. The CDR3 DNA follows: TGCGCCAGCAGCCAAGAGAGGCTAGCGGGGCAAGAGACCCAGTACTTC. Protein product: CASSQERLAGQETQYF.

The chain employs TRBV9 and TRBJ2-1; D gene unclear. Germline V lookup: CDR1 SGDLS, CDR2 YYNGEE. The CDR3 is made up of 16 amino acids. V was shortened by 2 bases and J by 0 bases, with 12 bases between the two germline ends. The CDR3 sequence: CASSVAGFSSYNEQFF. The CDR3, as DNA: TGTGCCAGCAGCGTGGCAGGTTTTAGCTCCTACAATGAGCAGTTCTTC.

The CDR3 region is CASSYLLRTSTDTQYF. The CDR3 bases are TGTGCCAGCAGTTACCTGCTTAGGACTAGCACAGATACGCAGTATTTT. The rearrangement uses TRBV6-5 and TRBJ2-3; D perhaps matches TRBD2 (5 bases). Germline-derived CDR1 and CDR2 are MNHEY and SVGAGI. The germline V and J ends were trimmed by 2 bases and 0 bases, with 12 bases remaining between them. The CDR3 is 16 amino acids.

This clonotype was detected only once. The gene calls are TRBV6-1 and TRBJ1-1; D is possibly TRBD1 (5 bases). V lost 7 bases and J lost 5, with 14 bases in between. The CDR3 spans 13 residues. Germline lookup yields CDR1 MNHNS and CDR2 SASEGT. CDR3 sequence: CASISAGRTEAFF. For the CDR3, the DNA is TGTGCCAGCATATCGGCAGGGCGGACTGAAGCTTTCTTT.

The V gene is TRBV5-6, the J gene TRBJ2-2, with TRBD1 matching 9 bases. The germline CDR1 and CDR2 sequences are SGHDT and YYEEEE. This CDR3 has 17 amino acids. V lost 0 bases, J lost 4 bases, and 7 bases stayed unmatched. The CDR3 reads CASSLAGQGYGTGELFF. The CDR3 region has the DNA TGTGCCAGCAGCTTGGCCGGACAGGGGTACGGCACCGGGGAGCTGTTTTTT.

This clonotype occurred a few times. The chain links TRBV5-1 to TRBJ1-1, with D possibly being TRBD1 (6 bases). CDR1 SGHRS and CDR2 YFSETQ come from the germline V gene. Deletions cut 2 bases from V and 1 base from J, with 12 bases between. This CDR3 is 15 amino acids long. Written as DNA, the CDR3 is TGCGCCAGCAGCTTCGGAGGACAGCAGAACACTGAAGCTTTCTTT. Protein: CASSFGGQQNTEAFF.

This clonotype has only a few counts. This sequence joins TRBV6-2 or TRBV6-3 and TRBJ2-5; 8 positions match TRBD1. Germline CDR1 and CDR2: MNHEY and SVGEGT. Germline trimming cut 5 bases from V and 5 bases from J; bases unmatched to any gene: 4. The CDR3 has 13 amino acids. The CDR3 sequence: CASSPDRGETQYF. In DNA form, the CDR3 reads TGTGCCAGCAGTCCCGACAGGGGTGAGACCCAGTACTTC.

This clonotype was detected a few times. The V and J genes are TRBV5-1 and TRBJ2-5, with TRBD2 matching 9 bases. The V gene's germline CDR1 is SGHRS and CDR2 YFSETQ. Germline trimming cut 3 bases from V and 3 bases from J; bases unmatched to any gene: 12. The CDR3 spans 17 residues. The CDR3 loop reads CASSSGRIAGAKETQYF. CDR3 sequence (DNA): TGCGCCAGCAGCTCCGGGAGGATAGCGGGGGCCAAAGAGACCCAGTACTTC.

This clonotype came up a few times. V gene TRBV10-2 combines with J gene TRBJ1-2; 12 bases align to TRBD1. V gave up 6 bases and J gave up 2 bases; unmatched junction bases: 10. This CDR3 region has 17 residues. Germline assignment: CDR1 WSHSY and CDR2 SAAADI. The CDR3: CASRHVPGQGANYGYTF. CDR3 nucleotides: TGCGCCAGCAGACACGTCCCGGGACAGGGGGCCAACTATGGCTACACCTTC.

There are a few counts of this clonotype. The J gene is TRBJ1-6, the V gene TRBV10-3; D uncertain. CDR1 and CDR2 (germline): ENHRY, SYGVKD. The CDR3 is 13 residues long. V dropped 4 bases and J dropped 7 bases, with 8 bases sitting between them. CDR3 in amino acids: CAISGTENSPLHF. The CDR3 nucleotides are TGTGCCATCAGTGGGACGGAGAATTCACCCCTCCACTTT.

The V gene is TRBV7-8, the J gene TRBJ1-1; TRBD1 might be the D (6 bases). Germline CDR1 and CDR2: SGHVS and FQNEAQ. Trimming shortened V by 5 bases and J by 1 base, and 14 bases separated the two germline ends. CDR3 length equals 15 residues. The DNA for the CDR3 is TGTGCCAGCAGCCACACAGGGTACGGGAACACTGAAGCTTTCTTT. It translates to CASSHTGYGNTEAFF.

The rearrangement joins TRBV6-1 to TRBJ2-7; TRBD2 agrees at 10 bases. V lost 4 bases to trimming and J lost 0 bases; unmatched junction nucleotides: 6. CDR3 length equals 16 residues. Germline V gene data show CDR1 as MNHNS and CDR2 as SASEGT. DNA for the CDR3: TGTGCCAGCAGTGCCCCTCAGCGGGAGGGCTCCTACGAGCAGTACTTC. Its translation is CASSAPQREGSYEQYF.

The chain recombines TRBV5-4 with TRBJ1-5; perhaps TRBD1 as D (5 bases). The CDR3 is made up of 17 amino acids. Germline V gene data show CDR1 as SGHNT and CDR2 as YYREEE (reference sequence). Trimming shortened V by 4 bases and J by 5 bases, and 22 bases separated the two germline ends. The CDR3 reads CASSPDIEYPGDQPQHF. The CDR3, as DNA: TGTGCCAGCAGCCCGGACATTGAATATCCCGGTGATCAGCCCCAGCATTTT.